The 29 T cell receptor beta chains in this list originate from one sample, sequenced in a study of CD8+CD57+ T cells in acquired aplastic anemia (dated by TCRdb to 2016 to 2019). Expansion of CD8+CD57+ cells had been shown by flow cytometry in the patients chosen for sequencing. The sequencer listed for this sample is Illumina HiSeq 2000. Profiling of TCR beta VDJ combinations and CDR3 sequences used genomic DNA as the template. Using fastp trimming at Q25 and MiXCR clonotype assembly, TCRdb reanalyzed the public sequencing data and kept in-frame beta chains. Here each entry gathers all rows of one CDR3 protein and keeps the most common genes and DNA. The sample records around 190,000 distinct CDR3 sequences, about half of which are singletons. The biggest ten clones account for under 15% of the sample. Sequencing used sorted CD4+, CD8+, or CD8+CD57+ T cells (not recorded which) from PBMCs. These receptor sequences come from a human donor with aplastic anemia.

The chain joins TRBV10-3 to TRBJ1-3; unclear D gene. Germline loops: CDR1 ENHRY, CDR2 SYGVKD. CDR3 size: 12 residues. The CDR3 DNA follows: TGTGCAGCCAGCGGCGCTGGAAACACCATATATTTT. This codes for CAASGAGNTIYF.

This clonotype was detected a few times. The genes are TRBV2 and TRBJ2-1; D may be TRBD1 or TRBD2 (5 bases each). The V and J ends lost 7 bases and 8 bases respectively, with 18 bases between them. This CDR3 comprises 14 residues. From germline, CDR1 is SNHLY and CDR2 FYNNEI. The CDR3 bases are TGTGCCAGCACCAAGGGGACCGCGAGCGATGAGCAGTTCTTC. Translating it yields CASTKGTASDEQFF.

This clonotype showed up just once. The chain combines TRBV3-1 with TRBJ1-2; D perhaps matches TRBD1 (5 bases). The CDR3 sequence is 13 residues long. Germline assignment: CDR1 LGHDT and CDR2 YNNKEL (reference sequence). The V and J ends lost 1 base and 4 bases respectively, with 7 bases between them. CDR3 in DNA: TGTGCCAGCAGCCAAGGGACACTCTATGGCTACACCTTC. Translating it yields CASSQGTLYGYTF.

This clonotype was picked up a small number of times. The CDR3 DNA sequence: TGTGCCAAACACCCTATCGAGACAGGGGGCGATTGGGGCAATCAGCCCCAGCATTTT. Translated, it gives CAKHPIETGGDWGNQPQHF. V and J are TRBV10-3 and TRBJ1-5, with 10 nucleotides matching TRBD1. The CDR3 is 19 residues long. Germline-derived CDR1 and CDR2 are ENHRY and SYGVKD. The V segment lost 10 bases and the J segment 2 bases; nucleotides outside the gene matches: 20.

This clonotype was detected ten times or more. V and J are TRBV24-1 and TRBJ2-7; D not certain. Trimming removed 2 bases at V and 0 bases at J, with 7 bases between. The germline gives CDR1 KGHDR, CDR2 SFDVKD. The CDR3 sequence is 14 residues long. CDR3 protein: CATSDYPSSYEQYF. CDR3 DNA: TGTGCCACCAGTGATTATCCTAGCTCCTACGAGCAGTACTTC.

The chain couples TRBV19 to TRBJ2-7; 9 bases align to TRBD2. Germline CDR1 is LNHDA and CDR2 is SQIVND (reference sequence). V trimming: 3 bases; J trimming: 2 bases; junction bases outside the gene matches: 11. CDR3 length: 17 amino acids. In DNA, the CDR3 is TGTGCCAGTAGTATCGCGGGGGGGGGCTTTCTCCCCTACGAGCAGTACTTC. This encodes CASSIAGGGFLPYEQYF.

This clonotype was counted a few times. V usage is TRBV5-1 and J usage is TRBJ2-3, with 13 positions matching TRBD2. The CDR3 length is 15 residues. After removal of 4 bases from V and 7 bases from J, the junction contained 6 bases not matched to a gene. The germline V gene encodes CDR1 SGHRS and CDR2 YFSETQ. CDR3 bases: TGCGCCAGCAGCGAAACTAGCGGGGGGGCAAATACGCAGTATTTT. Residues: CASSETSGGANTQYF.

The CDR3 coding sequence is TGTGCCATTAAAGGTCATGGACCGTCCGGAGCTTTCTTT. Residues: CAIKGHGPSGAFF. V usage is TRBV10-3 and J usage is TRBJ1-1, with D uncertain. From germline, CDR1 is ENHRY and CDR2 SYGVKD. V dropped 9 bases and J dropped 10 bases, with 21 bases sitting between them. The CDR3 is 13 residues long.

Remarks on this clonotype: This may be a read error: a much more frequent sequence differs by one nucleotide. The chain couples TRBV7-6 to TRBJ2-7; D is uncertain. The V gene's germline CDR1 is SGHVS and CDR2 FNYEAQ. This CDR3 contains 14 residues. CDR3 protein: CASSLGAATYERYF. The CDR3 nucleotides are TGTGCCAGCAGCTTAGGGGCAGCGACCTACGAGCGGTACTTC.

This clonotype was seen only a few times. This rearrangement joins TRBV10-1 to TRBJ2-2; D is uncertain. The CDR3 totals 14 residues. Between the trimmed V and J ends, which lost 5 bases and 0 bases, there was a span of 7 bases. The germline V gene encodes CDR1 WNHNN and CDR2 SYGVQD (reference sequence). The CDR3, as DNA: TGCGCCAGCAGTCCAGGTTCGAACACCGGGGAGCTGTTTTTT. This codes for CASSPGSNTGELFF.

The rearrangement links TRBV5-5 to TRBJ1-6; tentative D call: TRBD1 (6 bases). The V gene's germline CDR1 is SGHKS and CDR2 YYEKEE (reference sequence). Trimming removed 4 bases at V and 3 bases at J, with 14 bases between. The CDR3 loop spans 16 amino acids. The CDR3 region has the DNA TGTGCCAGCAGCGCGGACGGACAGCACTATAATTCACCCCTCCACTTT. It is translated as CASSADGQHYNSPLHF.

This clonotype was counted between two and nine times. A single base separates this from a much larger clone, so it may be a read error. The CDR3 DNA reads as TGTGCCAGCAGTGAAGGTATAGGTAGCGGGGCCGAACGGGGGCAGTTCTTC. It is translated as CASSEGIGSGAERGQFF. This rearrangement joins TRBV2 to TRBJ2-1; 8 bases match TRBD2. Germline loops: CDR1 SNHLY, CDR2 FYNNEI. This CDR3 is built from 17 residues. Trimming took 1 base from V and 12 from J; bases not matched to a gene: 17.

This CDR3 reads CASSTGHQPQHF. CDR3 nucleotides: TGTGCCAGTAGTACCGGACACCAGCCCCAGCATTTT. J is TRBJ1-5 and V is TRBV19; a weak D match, TRBD1 (5 bases). This CDR3 has 12 residues. Per the germline V gene, CDR1 is LNHDA and CDR2 is SQIVND (reference sequence). V was cut by 4 bases and J by 7 bases, with 8 bases left in between.

This clonotype was seen many times. V gene TRBV10-3 combines with J gene TRBJ2-7; no definite D call. The CDR3 consists of 14 residues. Germline CDR1 and CDR2: ENHRY and SYGVKD. Trimming cost V 1 base and J 2 bases, with 9 bases left between them. CDR3: CAISELVGTYEQYF. DNA of the CDR3: TGTGCCATCAGTGAGTTGGTAGGAACCTACGAGCAGTACTTC.

About this clonotype: The junction differs from germline at one of its ends, possibly a read error. This chain uses TRBV7-2 with TRBJ2-5; D unresolved. This CDR3 has 11 residues. The germline V gene encodes CDR1 SGHTA and CDR2 FQGNSA. CDR3 loop: CASRYAETQYF. CDR3 coding DNA: TGCGCCAGCAGATACGCAGAGACCCAGTACTTC.

At least ten counts were recorded for this clonotype. The chain is built from TRBV2 and TRBJ1-5, with D perhaps matching TRBD1 (6 bases). CDR1 and CDR2 from the germline V gene are SNHLY and FYNNEI. The CDR3 extends over 13 amino acids. The V end was cut by 7 bases, the J end by 3 bases, with 10 bases between. CDR3 nucleotide sequence: TGTGCCAGCAACGGACAGTCCAATCAGCCCCAGCATTTT. Encoded protein: CASNGQSNQPQHF.

The rearrangement uses TRBV15 and TRBJ1-4; maybe TRBD1 (5 bases). The CDR3 runs 16 residues. Germline assignment: CDR1 LNHNV and CDR2 YYDKDF (reference sequence). Trimming stripped 0 bases from V and 0 bases from J, with 8 bases between. CDR3 in amino acids: CATSREGTTTNEKLFF. The CDR3 nucleotides are TGTGCCACCAGCAGAGAGGGGACTACAACTAATGAAAAACTGTTTTTT.

This clonotype turned up a few times. The V call is TRBV24-1, the J call TRBJ2-3; TRBD1 is a possible D gene (6 bases). The CDR3 covers 14 residues. Germline lookup yields CDR1 KGHDR and CDR2 SFDVKD. Trimming took off 4 bases at V and 5 bases at J, with 12 bases between the two ends. CDR3 bases: TGTGCCACCAGTGAAACAGGGTCGCAAGATACGCAGTATTTT. Protein: CATSETGSQDTQYF.

J is TRBJ2-7 and V is TRBV2; TRBD1 agrees at 9 bases. CDR3 length equals 12 residues. V dropped 8 bases and J dropped 4; count of bases not matched to a gene: 3. Germline V lookup: CDR1 SNHLY, CDR2 FYNNEI. The CDR3 sequence is CASGGQGYEQYF. The CDR3, as DNA: TGTGCCAGCGGGGGACAGGGTTACGAGCAGTACTTC.

There are many counts of this clonotype. This chain connects TRBV20-1 to TRBJ1-1; weak D call: TRBD1 (6 bases). V was trimmed by 5 bases and J by 8 bases, leaving 15 bases between them. The CDR3 length is 12 residues. Germline V gene sequence: CDR1 DFQATT, CDR2 SNEGSKA (reference sequence). This CDR3 is CSAVHGTKEAFF. CDR3 nucleotides: TGCAGTGCTGTTCACGGGACAAAAGAAGCTTTCTTT.

This CDR3 reads CASSLSGGSYNSPLHF. The DNA of the CDR3 is TGTGCCAGCAGTTTAAGTGGGGGGTCCTATAATTCACCCCTCCACTTT. This chain joins TRBV12-3 or TRBV12-4 and TRBJ1-6; perhaps TRBD1 as D (5 bases). The CDR3 is made up of 16 amino acids. Trimming took off 2 bases at V and 1 base at J, with 9 bases between the two ends.

This clonotype was picked up many times. This chain connects TRBV7-8 to TRBJ1-1; 7 bases are a match to TRBD1. Germline V CDR1 and CDR2: SGHVS, FQNEAQ. The CDR3 is 15 amino acids. Trimming cost V 1 base and J 6 bases; bases outside gene matches: 8. CDR3 nucleotide sequence: TGTGCCAGCAGCTTAGTGTCAGGGGGTGGGTCTGAAGCTTTCTTT. It codes for CASSLVSGGGSEAFF.

For this clonotype: An end of the junction differs from the germline gene, which may be a read error. The chain uses TRBV19 and TRBJ1-1, with 7 bases lining up with TRBD1. The V gene's germline CDR1 is LNHDA and CDR2 SQIVND (reference sequence). The CDR3 totals 14 residues. CDR3 region: CASGRGKSRTEAFF. Written as DNA, the CDR3 is TGTGCCAGTGGCAGGGGGAAGAGTCGCACTGAAGCCTTCTTT.

The CDR3 nucleotides read TGTGCCAGCAGCCTTGGGTATTTCGAGCAGTACTTC. It specifies CASSLGYFEQYF. The gene calls are TRBV7-9 and TRBJ2-7; no definite D call. V gave up 5 bases and J gave up 6 bases, with 11 bases separating them. The CDR3 has 12 amino acids. CDR1 and CDR2 from the germline V gene are SEHNR and FQNEAQ (reference sequence).

This clonotype ranks as medium-sized. The V gene is TRBV10-3, the J gene TRBJ2-5; D may be TRBD2 (5 bases). The CDR3 consists of 14 residues. Deletions cut 5 bases from V and 2 bases from J, with 12 bases between. From germline, CDR1 is ENHRY and CDR2 SYGVKD. CDR3 sequence: CAISPPGKQETQYF. The CDR3 DNA is TGTGCCATCAGTCCGCCCGGGAAGCAAGAGACCCAGTACTTC.

For this clonotype: Possible read error: a much larger clone is one base away. The chain joins TRBV9 to TRBJ2-7; D gene ambiguous. V lost 4 bases to trimming and J lost 5 bases, with 22 bases between them. The CDR3 covers 16 residues. Germline assignment: CDR1 SGDLS and CDR2 YYNGEE. The CDR3 spells CASSPKAPAAPHEQYF. The CDR3 coding sequence is TGTGCCAGCAGCCCCAAAGCTCCGGCTGCCCCCCACGAGCAGTACTTC. The entire variable domain, with the rest obtained from reference TRBV9 and TRBJ2-7, is as follows: DSGVTQTPKHLITATGQRVTLRCSPRSGDLSVYWYQQSLDQGLQFLIQYYNGEERAKGNILERFSAQQFPDLHSELNLSSLELGDSALYFCASSPKAPAAPHEQYFGPGTRLTVT.

This clonotype was recorded many times. The chain is built from TRBV29-1 and TRBJ2-7; 7 bases are shared with TRBD1. J lost 2 bases, V lost 6 bases, and 7 bases had no gene match. CDR3 length: 13 residues. Germline V CDR1 and CDR2: SQVTM, ANQGSEA. CDR3: CSVDPGQTYEQYF. DNA of the CDR3: TGCAGCGTCGACCCGGGACAGACCTACGAGCAGTACTTC.

This clonotype was seen repeatedly, ten times or more. The chain recombines TRBV6-4 with TRBJ2-7; 7 nucleotides align to TRBD1. Unmatched junction bases numbered 10, after V lost 10 bases and J lost 7 bases. Germline V gives CDR1 MRHNA, CDR2 SNTAGT. This CDR3 contains 12 residues. The CDR3: CATADRNGEQYF. CDR3 bases: TGTGCCACTGCGGACAGGAACGGGGAGCAGTACTTC.

This rearrangement joins TRBV20-1 to TRBJ2-3; D not certain. The CDR3 length is 14 residues. Trimming took 3 bases from V and 0 from J, leaving 10 bases between them. Per the germline V gene, CDR1 is DFQATT and CDR2 is SNEGSKA (reference sequence). CDR3 nucleotides: TGCAGTGCTAGTACTCGCTCTAGCACAGATACGCAGTATTTT. Its protein product is CSASTRSSTDTQYF.